The T cell receptor beta chain described here comes from a study of blood T cells in healthy people across ages. Germline CDR1 is MNHEY and CDR2 is SVGAGI. The CDR3 runs to 16 residues. Germline trimming cut 5 bases from V and 10 bases from J; bases unmatched to any gene: 16. There are many counts of this clonotype. Its cognate antigen is unknown. Next came a second PCR, run for about 7 to 11 cycles, which used a sample-barcoded 5' primer along with a J-beta primer mix. MiXCR was run by TCRdb on the 5' RACE reads, yielding one entry per CDR3 protein. The repertoire consists of 1.5 million to 2 million distinct CDR3 sequences, with 28% occurring once and the leading ten covering approximately 7.7%. Overall study findings and caveats: The unsorted PBMCs prevented any conclusive comparison of naive versus antigen-experienced cells. Observed TCR beta diversity per million T cells went down as age went up. This fall followed a roughly linear course with age.

The sample taken for sequencing was blood. The gene calls are TRBV6-5 and TRBJ2-1; 8 nucleotides line up with TRBD1. This clonotype was obtained from a woman younger than 45 in good health. For the CDR3, the DNA is TGTGCCAGCAGTCGACCCACCGGGACAGGACTTGAAGAGCAGTTCTTC. This codes for CASSRPTGTGLEEQFF.